This T cell receptor beta chain is from a study of graft-versus-host responses after intestinal transplantation. On the study more broadly: In this cohort, recipients had multivisceral, liver-intestinal, or isolated intestinal transplants.

The method was immunoSEQ multiplex PCR; TCRdb's version includes in-frame clones alone and lacks a portion of them. The sample lists 80,000 to 100,000 clones, roughly 92% occurring once. The CDR3 loop spans 16 amino acids. For this clone: Its antigen is as yet unknown.

This receptor was obtained from a human donor who received an intestinal transplant. The sample in question was unstimulated CD4+ T cells sorted from spleen or lymph node cells, obtained before intestinal transplant. The chain has TRBV21-1 and TRBJ2-1; TRBD2 reflects the table's D call only, with no check against the DNA. TRBV21-1 is designated a pseudogene. CDR3 sequence (DNA): TGTGCCAGCAGCAAAGCACTAGCGGGAGGCCGCAATGAGCAGTTCTTC. This gives the protein CASSKALAGGRNEQFF.